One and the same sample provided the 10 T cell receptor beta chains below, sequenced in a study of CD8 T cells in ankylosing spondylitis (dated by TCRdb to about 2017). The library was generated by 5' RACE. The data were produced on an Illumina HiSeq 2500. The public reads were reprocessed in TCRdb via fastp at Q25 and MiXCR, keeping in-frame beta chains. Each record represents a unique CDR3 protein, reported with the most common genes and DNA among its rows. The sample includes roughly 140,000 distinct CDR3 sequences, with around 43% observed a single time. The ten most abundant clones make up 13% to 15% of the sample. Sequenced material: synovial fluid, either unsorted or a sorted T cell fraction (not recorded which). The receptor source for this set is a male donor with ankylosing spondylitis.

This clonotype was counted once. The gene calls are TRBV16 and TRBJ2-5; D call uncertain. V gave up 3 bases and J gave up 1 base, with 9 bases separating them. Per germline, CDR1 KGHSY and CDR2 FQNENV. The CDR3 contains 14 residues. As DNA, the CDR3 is TGTGCCAGCAGCCAGGGCGGCATCCAAGAGACCCAGTACTTC. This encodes CASSQGGIQETQYF. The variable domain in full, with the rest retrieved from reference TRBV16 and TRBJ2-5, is GEEVAQTPKHLVRGEGQKAKLYCAPIKGHSYVFWYQQVLKNEFKFLISFQNENVFDETGMPKERFSAKCLPNSPCSLEIQATKLEDSAVYFCASSQGGIQETQYFGPGTRLLVL.

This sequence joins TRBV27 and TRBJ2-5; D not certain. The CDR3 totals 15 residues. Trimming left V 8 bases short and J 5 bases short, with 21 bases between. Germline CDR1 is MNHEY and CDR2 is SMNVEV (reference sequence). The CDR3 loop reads CASSTWGGFFETQYF. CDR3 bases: TGTGCCAGCTCAACGTGGGGTGGGTTTTTCGAGACCCAGTACTTC.

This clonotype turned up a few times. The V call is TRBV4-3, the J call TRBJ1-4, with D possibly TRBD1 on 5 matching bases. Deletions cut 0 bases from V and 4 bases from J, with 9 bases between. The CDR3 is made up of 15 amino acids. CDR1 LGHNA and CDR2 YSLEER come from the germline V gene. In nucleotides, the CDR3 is TGCGCCAGCAGCCAAGAAGAAAGGGGTAATGAAAAACTGTTTTTT. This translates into CASSQEERGNEKLFF.

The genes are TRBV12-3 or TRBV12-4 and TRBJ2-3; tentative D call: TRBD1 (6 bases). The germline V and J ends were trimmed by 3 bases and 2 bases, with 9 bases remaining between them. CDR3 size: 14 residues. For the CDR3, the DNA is TGTGCCAGCAGTTTTGGGGGCATCACAGATACGCAGTATTTT. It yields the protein CASSFGGITDTQYF.

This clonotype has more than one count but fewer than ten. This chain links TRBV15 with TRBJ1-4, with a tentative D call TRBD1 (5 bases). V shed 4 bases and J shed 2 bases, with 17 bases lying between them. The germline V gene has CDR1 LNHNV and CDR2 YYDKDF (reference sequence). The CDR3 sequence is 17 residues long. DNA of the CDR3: TGTGCCACCAGCAACGACTACCCCAGGGTCACTAATGAAAAACTGTTTTTT. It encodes CATSNDYPRVTNEKLFF.

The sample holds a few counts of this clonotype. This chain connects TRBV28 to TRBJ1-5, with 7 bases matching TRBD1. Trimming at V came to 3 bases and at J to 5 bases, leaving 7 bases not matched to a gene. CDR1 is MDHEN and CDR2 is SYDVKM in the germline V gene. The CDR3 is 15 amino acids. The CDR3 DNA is TGTGCCAGCAGTTTTAGGGGGACAGCCTATCAGCCCCAGCATTTT. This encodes CASSFRGTAYQPQHF.

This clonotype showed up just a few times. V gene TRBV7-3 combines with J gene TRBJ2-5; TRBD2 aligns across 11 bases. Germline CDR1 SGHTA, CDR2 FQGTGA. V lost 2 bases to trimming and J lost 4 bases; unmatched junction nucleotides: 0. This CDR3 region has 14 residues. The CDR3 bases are TGTGCCAGCAGCTTAGGGACTAGCGGAGAGACCCAGTACTTC. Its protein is CASSLGTSGETQYF. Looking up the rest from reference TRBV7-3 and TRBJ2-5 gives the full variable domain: GAGVSQTPSNKVTEKGKYVELRCDPISGHTALYWYRQSLGQGPEFLIYFQGTGAADDSGLPNDRFFAVRPEGSVSTLKIQRTERGDSAVYLCASSLGTSGETQYFGPGTRLLVL.

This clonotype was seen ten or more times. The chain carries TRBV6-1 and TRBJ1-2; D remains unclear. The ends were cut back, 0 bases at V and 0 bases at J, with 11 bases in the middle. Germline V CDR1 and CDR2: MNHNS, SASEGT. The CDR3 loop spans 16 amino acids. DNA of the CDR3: TGTGCCAGCAGTGAAGCGTCCACAGACTCTAACTATGGCTACACCTTC. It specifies CASSEASTDSNYGYTF.

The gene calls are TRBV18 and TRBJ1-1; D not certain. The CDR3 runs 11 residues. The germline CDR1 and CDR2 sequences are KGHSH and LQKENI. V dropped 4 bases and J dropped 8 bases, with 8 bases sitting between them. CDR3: CASSLDIEAFF. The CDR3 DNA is TGTGCCAGCTCACTAGATATCGAAGCTTTCTTT.

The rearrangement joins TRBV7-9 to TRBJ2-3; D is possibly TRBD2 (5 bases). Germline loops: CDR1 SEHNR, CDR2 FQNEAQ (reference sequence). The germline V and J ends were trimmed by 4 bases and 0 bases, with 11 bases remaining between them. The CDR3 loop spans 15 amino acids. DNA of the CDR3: TGTGCCAGCAGCTCTCCCGGGATTAGCACAGATACGCAGTATTTT. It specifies CASSSPGISTDTQYF.